This T cell receptor (beta chain) appears in the sequencing data of a study of shared clonotypes between healthy human individuals. The study's findings and limits: Inspection by rarefaction showed sorted-subset sequencing to be incomplete despite large depth. Approximately 5% was the fraction of naive CD4 clonotypes found shared across four donors. On the whole, naive subsets had larger estimated richness than memory subsets had.

Sequencing was performed with immunoSEQ multiplex PCR; in TCRdb, only in-frame clones are kept and a portion is missing. The data show about 1 million clones, around 76% seen once. Healthy and HIV-negative, the adult donors had no recent acute infections or vaccinations. This CDR3 has 12 residues. Remarks on this clone: What it binds is not known.

The V gene is TRBV1, the J gene TRBJ1-5. TRBV1 is a pseudogene. This TCR came from a man between 18 and 35 years old in good health. The sequencing input was memory CD4+ T cells sorted from blood. Documented subset: CD45RA-negative fraction. The chain's CDR3 is CTSSGSGQPQHF. The CDR3, as DNA: TGCACCAGCAGCGGGTCGGGTCAGCCCCAGCATTTT.